These 5 T cell receptor beta chains came from one sample sequenced in a study of identical twins. TCRdb re-analysed the 5' RACE reads in MiXCR, keeping a single row per CDR3 protein. The sample lists about 530,000 distinct CDR3 sequences, more than 20% occurring once. The same sample was also used in a study of yellow fever vaccine responses in identical twins.

Source material: CD4+ T cells sorted from blood. The receptors here all came from a woman aged 18 to 35 in good health.

The chain couples TRBV20-1 to TRBJ2-3; D remains ambiguous. Looked up from germline, CDR1 is DFQATT and CDR2 is SNEGSKA (reference sequence). V was cut by 0 bases and J by 0 bases, with 10 bases left in between. The CDR3 extends over 15 amino acids. CDR3 in DNA: TGCAGTGCTAGAGACCAGGCGACTAGCACAGATACGCAGTATTTT. This codes for CSARDQATSTDTQYF.

V usage is TRBV29-1 and J usage is TRBJ2-1; 9 nucleotides align to TRBD2. V lost 7 bases to trimming and J lost 1 base; unmatched junction nucleotides: 8. The CDR3 is made up of 15 amino acids. In germline, CDR1 is SQVTM, CDR2 ANQGSEA. Here the CDR3 reads CSASSGGKSYNEQFF. DNA of the CDR3: TGCAGCGCATCGAGCGGGGGGAAGTCCTACAATGAGCAGTTCTTC.

The chain employs TRBV12-3 or TRBV12-4 and TRBJ2-3; 10 bases are shared with TRBD2. The V gene end was trimmed by 5 bases and the J gene end by 0 bases; junction bases not matched to a gene: 8. CDR3 length: 17 residues. The CDR3 region is CASSIGLAETSTDTQYF. The CDR3 coding sequence is TGTGCCAGCAGTATTGGACTAGCGGAGACTAGCACAGATACGCAGTATTTT.

The rearrangement uses TRBV24-1 and TRBJ1-2; D uncertain. Trimming left V 3 bases short and J 5 bases short, with 9 bases between. Germline CDR1 is KGHDR and CDR2 is SFDVKD. The CDR3 consists of 13 residues. The DNA for the CDR3 is TGTGCCACCAGTGATATGCGGGGTTATGGCTACACCTTC. It codes for CATSDMRGYGYTF.

This clonotype was detected only a few times. The chain carries TRBV9 and TRBJ1-6; 7 bases agree with TRBD1. The germline V gene encodes CDR1 SGDLS and CDR2 YYNGEE. With V trimmed by 0 bases and J by 8 bases, 5 bases remained unmatched. The CDR3 has 15 amino acids. CDR3 sequence (DNA): TGTGCCAGCAGCGTAGGGGGCAGGGGGGATTCACCCCTCCACTTT. Translated: CASSVGGRGDSPLHF.